Below, one TCR beta chain is given with its context. Antigen specificity is unknown. None of the donors, who were healthy HIV-negative adults, had recently had acute infections or vaccinations. The data stem from a study of shared clonotypes between healthy human individuals. Overall study results and limits: An effect of sequencing depth on clonotype sharing among donors was expected. A few donors had around 5% of their naive CD4 clonotypes in common.

An approximately 210 ng quantity of DNA, tens of thousands of T cell genomes, went into the sorted-subset replicate PCRs. TCRdb keeps only in-frame clones here, not all; method: immunoSEQ multiplex PCR. The sample yields over 950,000 clones, roughly 77% seen once. The CDR3 runs 11 residues. Germline CDR1 is GTSNPN and CDR2 is SVGIG (reference sequence). The V end lost 3 bases, the J end lost 11 bases, and 12 bases lay between the germline ends. The chain joins TRBV30 to TRBJ2-3; unclear D gene. The sequence was obtained from a man younger than 30 in good health. Some clones in this sample may be carry-over from other donors' samples. Material: memory CD4+ T cells from PBMCs. Noted subset: CD45RA-negative fraction. The CDR3 loop reads CAWSPSVMQYF. CDR3 in DNA: TGTGCCTGGAGCCCGAGCGTGATGCAGTATTTT.